This is a list of T cell receptor beta chains from one sample in a study of T cells in localized non-small cell lung cancer. Clones were read by immunoSEQ multiplex PCR, and TCRdb kept only the in-frame ones, dropping some. The sample records 86,000 or so clones, approximately 85% being singletons. The material was peripheral blood, obtained before any cancer treatment. The receptors originated from a man aged 40 to 75 with stage I lung adenocarcinoma. Both conserved end residues are part of each CDR3. D genes are given only for firm matches. Clone size is stated in some rows and not others, as once, few, many or a class when expanded.

d_call	v_call	j_call	clone_size	cdr3_aa	cdr3_nt
NA	TRBV12-1	TRBJ1-5	NA	CASSRGIALLNQPQHF	TGTGCCAGCAGCCGGGGGATTGCGCTCCTCAATCAGCCCCAGCATTTT
NA	TRBV6-6	TRBJ2-2	NA	CASSQIGELFF	TGTGCCAGCAGCCAAATAGGGGAGCTGTTTTTT
NA	TRBV27	TRBJ2-7	NA	CASSLRATYEQYF	TGTGCCAGCAGTTTACGGGCGACATACGAGCAGTACTTC
NA	TRBV6-6	TRBJ2-7	NA	CASRESSTYEQYF	TGTGCCAGCAGGGAAAGTAGTACCTACGAGCAGTACTTC
TRBD2	TRBV6-5	TRBJ2-5	NA	CASSYDSGQETQYF	TGTGCCAGCAGTTATGATAGCGGGCAAGAGACCCAGTACTTC
TRBD1	TRBV5-5	TRBJ1-4	NA	CASSSSQGSNEKLFF	TGTGCCAGCAGCTCATCACAGGGGTCTAATGAAAAACTGTTTTTT
TRBD1	TRBV30	TRBJ2-7	NA	CAWDRTGSTYEQYF	TGTGCCTGGGACCGGACAGGGAGCACCTACGAGCAGTACTTC
TRBD1	TRBV19	TRBJ2-3	once	CASRDRGPSTDTQYF	TGTGCCAGCAGGGACAGGGGACCTAGCACAGATACGCAGTATTTT
NA	TRBV6-1	TRBJ1-1	NA	CASSDVRRVAEAFF	TGTGCCAGCAGTGACGTTCGGAGGGTCGCTGAAGCTTTCTTT
NA	TRBV7-8	TRBJ2-7	NA	CASSLGEPYEQYF	TGTGCCAGCAGCCTAGGGGAGCCGTACGAGCAGTACTTC
NA	TRBV5-1	TRBJ2-7	NA	CASSLAGDTLLRSYEQYF	TGCGCCAGCAGCTTGGCTGGGGACACGTTATTACGGTCCTACGAGCAGTACTTC
TRBD2	TRBV28	TRBJ2-1	NA	CASSLSTSGTHEQFF	TGTGCCAGCAGTTTATCGACTAGCGGGACCCATGAGCAGTTCTTC
TRBD1	TRBV29-1	TRBJ2-1	once	CSERQGGYNEQFF	TGCAGCGAACGACAGGGGGGCTACAATGAGCAGTTCTTC
TRBD1	TRBV15	TRBJ2-3	NA	CATSRGQGSDTQYF	TGTGCCACCAGCAGAGGACAGGGGTCAGATACGCAGTATTTT
NA	TRBV19	TRBJ2-1	NA	CASSLTGASSYNEQFF	TGTGCCAGTAGCCTCACAGGAGCTAGCTCCTACAATGAGCAGTTCTTC
TRBD1	TRBV5-1	TRBJ1-2	NA	CASSLTGGEIYGYTF	TGCGCCAGCAGCCTCACAGGGGGCGAAATCTATGGCTACACCTTC
NA	TRBV2	TRBJ2-5	NA	CASSPLLFAKETQYF	TGTGCCAGCAGCCCCCTGTTGTTCGCCAAGGAGACCCAGTACTTC
TRBD1	TRBV11-2	TRBJ2-7	NA	CASSSPRDRATYEQYF	TGTGCCAGCAGCTCGCCCCGGGACAGGGCTACCTACGAGCAGTACTTC
NA	TRBV25-1	TRBJ2-7	NA	CASSDPGGGSYYEQYF	TGTGCCAGCAGTGACCCAGGAGGCGGCTCTTACTACGAGCAGTACTTC
NA	TRBV19	TRBJ2-6	NA	CASARGSGANVLTF	TGTGCCAGTGCACGGGGCTCTGGGGCCAACGTCCTGACTTTC
NA	TRBV6-5	TRBJ1-1	NA	CASTRNRGTEAFF	TGTGCCAGCACCCGGAACCGGGGCACTGAAGCTTTCTTT
NA	TRBV13	TRBJ1-3	NA	CASSFALQGHSGNTIYF	TGTGCCAGCAGCTTCGCCCTACAGGGCCACTCTGGAAACACCATATATTTT
TRBD1	TRBV19	TRBJ1-1	NA	CASTPTGFTEAFF	TGTGCCAGTACCCCGACAGGGTTCACTGAAGCTTTCTTT
NA	TRBV19	TRBJ1-5	few	CASRREGGASNQPQHF	TGTGCCAGTAGACGAGAGGGGGGGGCGAGCAATCAGCCCCAGCATTTT
NA	TRBV9	TRBJ1-4	once	CASSVEPTNEKLFF	TGTGCCAGCAGCGTAGAGCCAACTAATGAAAAACTGTTTTTT
NA	TRBV7-7	TRBJ2-3	NA	CASSLGVTSTDTQYF	TGTGCTAGCAGCTTAGGGGTCACTAGCACAGATACGCAGTATTTT
NA	TRBV19	TRBJ2-7	NA	CASSIGGTRGYEQYF	TGTGCCAGTAGTATCGGTGGGACGAGAGGGTACGAGCAGTACTTC
TRBD1	TRBV7-2	TRBJ1-2	few	CASSLRGLANYGYTF	TGTGCCAGCAGCCTCAGGGGGTTAGCTAACTATGGCTACACCTTC
TRBD2	TRBV7-2	TRBJ2-5	few	CASSSNGLVRGETQYF	TGTGCCAGCAGCTCCAATGGACTAGTTCGGGGAGAGACCCAGTACTTC
NA	TRBV6-6	TRBJ1-5	NA	CASSRNGDSNQPQHF	TGTGCCAGCAGCCGAAACGGGGATAGCAATCAGCCCCAGCATTTT
NA	TRBV25-1	TRBJ1-6	NA	CASSESSGYNSPLHF	TGTGCCAGCAGTGAATCGTCGGGCTATAATTCACCCCTCCACTTT
NA	TRBV5-6	TRBJ2-3	NA	CASSLGGGRGQADTQYF	TGTGCCAGCAGCTTGGGCGGGGGCAGGGGTCAGGCAGATACGCAGTATTTT
NA	TRBV7-9	TRBJ1-4	NA	CASHRVENEKLFF	TGTGCCAGCCATAGGGTAGAGAATGAAAAACTGTTTTTT
TRBD1	TRBV7-2	TRBJ2-7	once	CASSTRTGEFYEQYF	TGTGCCAGCAGCACCCGGACAGGGGAATTCTACGAGCAGTACTTC
NA	TRBV6-1	TRBJ2-1	NA	CASTPAAFRGGRQFF	TGTGCCAGCACCCCTGCTGCCTTCCGTGGGGGGCGGCAGTTCTTC
NA	TRBV27	TRBJ1-1	NA	CASSLYGGTEAFF	TGTGCCAGCAGTTTATATGGGGGCACTGAAGCTTTCTTT
NA	TRBV5-1	TRBJ2-1	NA	CASSLGLGGNEQFF	TGCGCCAGCAGCTTGGGTTTAGGAGGCAATGAGCAGTTCTTC